Each of the 31 T cell receptor beta chains below was sequenced from the same sample in a study of STAT5B mutations in CD4+ large granular lymphocyte leukemia. This table comes from immunoSEQ multiplex PCR, and its TCRdb copy is limited to in-frame clones, with some not included. In the table there are 35,000 or so clones, 87% of which are singletons. The sample was CD4+ T cells from blood buffy coats. These receptors all come from a human donor in good health.

The chain employs TRBV9 and TRBJ2-1; D might be TRBD2 (5 bases). The V and J ends lost 4 bases and 5 bases respectively, with 16 bases between them. The germline V gene encodes CDR1 SGDLS and CDR2 YYNGEE. The CDR3 sequence is 15 residues long. The DNA for the CDR3 is TGTGCCAGCAGCCCGTTAAGAGGGATCCACAATGAGCAGTTCTTC. It specifies CASSPLRGIHNEQFF.

CDR3 amino acids: CASSFLAGGGTDTQYF. The CDR3 nucleotides are TGCGCCAGCAGCTTCCTAGCGGGAGGCGGCACAGATACGCAGTATTTT. V is TRBV5-1 and J is TRBJ2-3; 11 bases are a match to TRBD2. With 2 bases clipped from V and 1 base from J, the junction kept 3 bases outside the gene matches. CDR3 length: 16 amino acids. Germline V gene data show CDR1 as SGHRS and CDR2 as YFSETQ.

The chain links TRBV7-7 to TRBJ2-5; D is uncertain. Germline values: CDR1 SSHAT, CDR2 FNYEAQ (reference sequence). The CDR3 loop spans 13 amino acids. The V end lost 4 bases, the J end lost 5 bases, and 11 bases lay between the germline ends. The CDR3 reads CASSYNLRETQYF. CDR3 bases: TGTGCCAGCAGCTACAACCTCCGGGAGACCCAGTACTTC.

In its sample, this clone was seen a few times. The CDR3 bases are TGTGCCATCGGCGGACTAGCGGGAGGCTCCTACAATGAGCAGTTCTTC. Amino acid sequence: CAIGGLAGGSYNEQFF. The gene calls are TRBV10-3 and TRBJ2-1; 14 nucleotides align to TRBD2. Germline-derived CDR1 and CDR2 are ENHRY and SYGVKD. The CDR3 contains 16 residues. With V trimmed by 8 bases and J by 0 bases, 3 bases remained unmatched.

The chain has TRBV7-2 and TRBJ1-5, with D uncertain. This CDR3 is 13 amino acids long. V lost 3 bases to trimming and J lost 4 bases, with 7 bases between them. Germline lookup yields CDR1 SGHTA and CDR2 FQGNSA. CDR3 in DNA: TGTGCCAGCAGCTTTCGTACTAATCAGCCCCAGCATTTT. Translating gives CASSFRTNQPQHF.

The chain has TRBV9 and TRBJ2-1, with D maybe TRBD2 (6 bases). CDR3 size: 15 residues. V was shortened by 0 bases and J by 6 bases, with 13 bases between the two germline ends. Germline-derived CDR1 and CDR2 are SGDLS and YYNGEE. CDR3 DNA: TGTGCCAGCAGCGTAGTGCCCTCCGGGGGCAATGAGCAGTTCTTC. Encoded protein: CASSVVPSGGNEQFF.

The chain has TRBV11-2 and TRBJ1-1; no clear D gene. Between the trimmed V and J ends, which lost 4 bases and 10 bases, there was a span of 13 bases. The CDR3 is 12 residues long. CDR1 is SGHAT and CDR2 is FQNNGV in the germline V gene. CDR3 region: CASSSDGIGAFF. The CDR3 region has the DNA TGTGCCAGCAGCTCGGACGGGATTGGAGCTTTCTTT.

As to this clone: Other nucleotide sequences in the sample specify the same CDR3. The chain carries TRBV5-1 and TRBJ2-3, with 13 bases matching TRBD2. Losses at the gene ends were 0 bases for V and 4 bases for J; bases not matched to a gene: 2. The CDR3 loop spans 16 amino acids. CDR1 and CDR2 (germline): SGHRS, YFSETQ. CDR3 sequence reads: CASSLGLAGGSDTQYF. In DNA, the CDR3 is TGCGCCAGCAGCTTGGGACTAGCGGGAGGATCAGATACGCAGTATTTT.

The chain carries TRBV19 and TRBJ2-3; TRBD2 agrees at 11 bases. The germline V gene has CDR1 LNHDA and CDR2 SQIVND (reference sequence). V gave up 5 bases and J gave up 1 base; unmatched junction bases: 5. The CDR3 sequence is 16 residues long. In DNA, the CDR3 is TGTGCCAGTAGTCCCCGTAGCGGGAGGGGCACAGATACGCAGTATTTT. Residues: CASSPRSGRGTDTQYF. Drawing the rest from reference TRBV19 and TRBJ2-3, the complete variable domain is DGGITQSPKYLFRKEGQNVTLSCEQNLNHDAMYWYRQDPGQGLRLIYYSQIVNDFQKGDIAEGYSVSREKKESFPLTVTSAQKNPTAFYLCASSPRSGRGTDTQYFGPGTRLTVL.

This clone has a single count. The DNA of the CDR3 is TGTGCCAGCAGTTACTCGGGACGCGTAGAAGAGACCCAGTACTTC. It specifies CASSYSGRVEETQYF. The chain is built from TRBV6-6 and TRBJ2-5; D is perhaps TRBD1 or TRBD2 (5 bases each). Germline V gene lookup returns CDR1 MNHNY and CDR2 SVGAGI (reference sequence). Between the trimmed V and J ends, which lost 0 bases and 3 bases, there was a span of 11 bases. The CDR3 is 15 amino acids.

V is TRBV2 and J is TRBJ1-2; no clear D gene. Germline values: CDR1 SNHLY, CDR2 FYNNEI. The CDR3 has 12 residues. Deletions cut 6 bases from V and 4 bases from J, with 9 bases between. The CDR3 region is CASSRVGYGYTF. DNA for the CDR3: TGTGCCAGCAGCCGGGTGGGCTATGGCTACACCTTC.

The chain carries TRBV7-9 and TRBJ1-1; 7 nucleotides line up with TRBD1. The CDR3 sequence is 15 residues long. The germline V gene has CDR1 SEHNR and CDR2 FQNEAQ (reference sequence). The trim removed 5 bases at V and 2 bases at J, leaving 8 bases unmatched. The DNA of the CDR3 is TGTGCCAGCAGCCCAGAGACAGGGCACAACACTGAAGCTTTCTTT. It encodes CASSPETGHNTEAFF. Filled out from reference TRBV7-9 and TRBJ1-1, the complete variable domain reads DTGVSQNPRHKITKRGQNVTFRCDPISEHNRLYWYRQTLGQGPEFLTYFQNEAQLEKSRLLSDRFSAERPKGSFSTLEIQRTEQGDSAMYLCASSPETGHNTEAFFGQGTRLTVV.

This clone was counted a few times. V gene TRBV9 combines with J gene TRBJ2-1; D remains unclear. V was trimmed by 3 bases and J by 0 bases, leaving 7 bases between them. CDR3 length: 14 amino acids. CDR1 and CDR2 (germline): SGDLS, YYNGEE. DNA of the CDR3: TGTGCCAGCAGCGGGTCAGGCTCCTACAATGAGCAGTTCTTC. As protein: CASSGSGSYNEQFF.

The rearrangement links TRBV19 to TRBJ2-3; no reliable D call. Trimming removed 6 bases at V and 2 bases at J, with 18 bases between. The CDR3 length is 16 residues. The germline V gene encodes CDR1 LNHDA and CDR2 SQIVND (reference sequence). The CDR3 DNA is TGTGCCAGTAGCCAATTTCAGGTTTCCCCCACAGATACGCAGTATTTT. This codes for CASSQFQVSPTDTQYF.

The chain has TRBV19 and TRBJ2-1; possibly TRBD2 for D (5 bases). V lost 4 bases and J 0 bases, leaving 10 bases between the germline ends. The V gene's germline CDR1 is LNHDA and CDR2 SQIVND (reference sequence). This CDR3 comprises 15 residues. CDR3 in DNA: TGTGCCAGTAGTACCGCCGACTACTCCTACAATGAGCAGTTCTTC. Translation gives CASSTADYSYNEQFF.

This clone was detected only once. The chain combines TRBV7-3 with TRBJ2-1; D unclear. Germline values: CDR1 SGHTA, CDR2 FQGTGA. This CDR3 comprises 13 residues. V was clipped by 3 bases and J by 0 bases, with 3 bases between them. CDR3 sequence (DNA): TGTGCCAGCAGCTTGAGCTCCTACAATGAGCAGTTCTTC. The encoded protein is CASSLSSYNEQFF.

The J gene is TRBJ1-1, the V gene TRBV6-5; perhaps TRBD1 as D (6 bases). Trimming removed 6 bases at V and 8 bases at J, with 19 bases between. From germline, CDR1 is MNHEY and CDR2 SVGAGI. CDR3 length: 14 residues. The CDR3 nucleotides are TGTGCCAGCAGACCGGGACAAAAATTTTCCGAAGCTTTCTTT. This gives the protein CASRPGQKFSEAFF.

The chain is built from TRBV6-6 and TRBJ1-2; D gene uncertain. The CDR3 runs 14 residues. Germline CDR1 MNHNY, CDR2 SVGAGI (reference sequence). Trimming removed 8 bases at V and 5 bases at J, with 18 bases between. DNA of the CDR3: TGTGCCAGCCAATACCCCGGGGAGACATATGGCTACACCTTC. It encodes CASQYPGETYGYTF.

The sample holds a few counts of this clone. The chain couples TRBV6-5 to TRBJ2-5; tentative D call: TRBD1 (5 bases). Germline assignment: CDR1 MNHEY and CDR2 SVGAGI. The CDR3 has 14 amino acids. The V end was cut by 7 bases, the J end by 1 base, with 13 bases between. In nucleotides, the CDR3 is TGTGCCAGCACCTCCAGACAGACCCAAGAGACCCAGTACTTC. Translation: CASTSRQTQETQYF.

The chain employs TRBV28 and TRBJ2-7; a possible D gene is TRBD1 (7 bases). Trimming pared 7 bases from V and 4 bases from J, leaving 20 bases between. This CDR3 spans 15 amino acids. CDR1 and CDR2 from the germline V gene are MDHEN and SYDVKM. This CDR3 is CASTTQGGQFYEQYF. CDR3 DNA: TGTGCCAGCACTACCCAGGGGGGTCAATTTTACGAGCAGTACTTC.

CDR3 in amino acids: CASSIALSGNTDTQYF. The CDR3 DNA reads as TGTGCCAGTAGTATAGCGCTAAGCGGGAACACAGATACGCAGTATTTT. V is TRBV19 and J is TRBJ2-3; TRBD2 matches at 7 bases. V shed 1 base and J 2 bases; nucleotides not matched to a gene: 6. The CDR3 contains 16 residues. The germline V gene has CDR1 LNHDA and CDR2 SQIVND (reference sequence).

This clone came up a few times. This sequence joins TRBV5-4 and TRBJ2-7; 11 bases are shared with TRBD1. The CDR3 consists of 15 residues. V was clipped by 4 bases and J by 5 bases; unmatched bases: 8. In germline, CDR1 is SGHNT, CDR2 YYREEE (reference sequence). The CDR3 sequence is CASSRTGTGGNEQYF. The DNA of the CDR3 is TGTGCCAGCAGCCGAACCGGGACAGGGGGAAACGAGCAGTACTTC.

V and J are TRBV6-6 and TRBJ1-4; 9 bases are a match to TRBD1. The CDR3 runs to 12 residues. In germline, CDR1 is MNHNY, CDR2 SVGAGI (reference sequence). The V gene end was trimmed by 10 bases and the J gene end by 5 bases; junction bases not matched to a gene: 2. The DNA for the CDR3 is TGTGCCACCGGGACAGGGAATGAAAAACTGTTTTTT. It is translated as CATGTGNEKLFF.

The V call is TRBV5-6, the J call TRBJ1-5; D remains ambiguous. Germline CDR1 reads SGHDT; CDR2 reads YYEEEE. This CDR3 has 15 amino acids. The V gene lost 0 bases and the J gene lost 7 bases, with 14 bases spanning the gap. CDR3 in amino acids: CASSLAGRVVQPQHF. In nucleotides, the CDR3 is TGTGCCAGCAGCTTGGCTGGCCGGGTTGTGCAGCCCCAGCATTTT.

The rearrangement joins TRBV18 to TRBJ2-5; D might be TRBD2 (6 bases). V lost 5 bases and J lost 5, with 12 bases in between. Per the germline V gene, CDR1 is KGHSH and CDR2 is LQKENI. The CDR3 covers 13 residues. Here the CDR3 reads CASSGTGGETQYF. CDR3 DNA: TGTGCCAGCTCAGGTACTGGAGGGGAGACCCAGTACTTC.

The rearrangement links TRBV5-1 to TRBJ2-5, with TRBD1 matching over 8 bases. Germline V CDR1 and CDR2: SGHRS, YFSETQ. The junction had 3 bases not matched to a gene; V was cut back by 4 bases and J by 1 base. This CDR3 contains 14 residues. CDR3 DNA sequence: TGCGCCAGCAGCCTGGGACAGGTCCAAGAGACCCAGTACTTC. This translates into CASSLGQVQETQYF. The complete variable domain, with remaining parts taken from reference TRBV5-1 and TRBJ2-5, reads KAGVTQTPRYLIKTRGQQVTLSCSPISGHRSVSWYQQTPGQGLQFLFEYFSETQRNKGNFPGRFSGRQFSNSRSEMNVSTLELGDSALYLCASSLGQVQETQYFGPGTRLLVL.

The chain has TRBV6-5 and TRBJ1-3; the D is unclear. V was clipped by 10 bases and J by 1 base, with 8 bases between them. CDR1 and CDR2 from the germline V gene are MNHEY and SVGAGI. This CDR3 is 12 amino acids long. The CDR3 sequence: CATSASGNTIYF. As DNA, the CDR3 is TGTGCCACCTCAGCGTCTGGAAACACCATATATTTT.

The V call is TRBV4-2, the J call TRBJ2-4; TRBD2 aligns across 13 bases. Trimming at V came to 4 bases and at J to 0 bases, leaving 9 bases not matched to a gene. This CDR3 has 19 amino acids. Germline V CDR1 and CDR2: LGHNA, YNFKEQ. The CDR3 nucleotides read TGTGCCAGCAGCCCAGGGACTAGCGGGGCAGGTCTAGCCAAAAACATTCAGTACTTC. It translates to CASSPGTSGAGLAKNIQYF.

This clone was seen only once. CDR3 protein: CASSSDTSGGEQYF. The CDR3 DNA reads TGTGCCAGCAGTTCAGACACTTCTGGCGGCGAGCAGTACTTC. V is TRBV27 and J is TRBJ2-7; the D is unclear. The CDR3 is 14 residues long. Germline V CDR1 and CDR2: MNHEY, SMNVEV (reference sequence). With 4 bases removed from V and 6 bases from J, the gap between germline ends came to 16 bases.

The V and J genes are TRBV6-6 and TRBJ1-5, with 10 positions matching TRBD1. V gave up 5 bases and J gave up 2 bases; unmatched junction bases: 3. CDR3 length: 15 amino acids. CDR1 and CDR2 from the germline V gene are MNHNY and SVGAGI (reference sequence). The CDR3 reads CASSNGQGGNQPQHF. The CDR3 DNA reads as TGTGCCAGCAGTAACGGACAGGGGGGCAATCAGCCCCAGCATTTT.

CDR3 sequence (DNA): TGTGCCATCAGTACCTCAGGGGAGGGCGAGCAGTACTTC. This sequence encodes CAISTSGEGEQYF. The chain couples TRBV10-3 to TRBJ2-7; TRBD2 is a possible D gene (7 bases). The CDR3 runs to 13 residues. Trimming cost V 5 bases and J 6 bases, with 14 bases left between them. Germline V gene lookup returns CDR1 ENHRY and CDR2 SYGVKD.